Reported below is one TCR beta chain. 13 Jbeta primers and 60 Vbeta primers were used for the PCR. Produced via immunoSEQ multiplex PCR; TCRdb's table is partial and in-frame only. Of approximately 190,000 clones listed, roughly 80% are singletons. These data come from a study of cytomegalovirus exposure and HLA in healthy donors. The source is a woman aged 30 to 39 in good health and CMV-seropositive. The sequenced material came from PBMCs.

Here the CDR3 DNA reads TGTGCCAGCTCGCTACTGGGAGGGGATGCTTTCTTT. It codes for CASSLLGGDAFF. The chain has TRBV18 and TRBJ1-1; D might be TRBD1 (5 bases). Germline CDR1 KGHSH, CDR2 LQKENI. The CDR3 is 12 amino acids. The V end lost 6 bases, the J end lost 11 bases, and 16 bases lay between the germline ends.